Sequencing of this T cell receptor (beta chain) was carried out in a study of technical replicates of blood from a handful of donors (dated by TCRdb to about 2017). Note on this clone: The antigen this receptor binds is unknown. The input lacks base qualities; no much larger clone sits a single base away.

The library relied on the immunoSEQ multiplex PCR assay. Not all clones reach the TCRdb copy of this immuneACCESS table, which keeps in-frame sequences only. Checked studies attribute under half of the gap to unresolved V genes and leave the rest unexplained. The sample data list roughly 68,000 clones, and approximately 90% of these were observed just once. Roughly 5% of the sample is held by the ten biggest clonotypes. The germline V gene gives CDR1 as SGHTA and CDR2 as FQGNSA. After removal of 1 base from V and 0 bases from J, the junction retains 3 bases not matched to a gene. Spanning cysteine to phenylalanine, the CDR3 consists of 17 amino acids. Only the CDR3 region is kept as DNA, spanning 51 bases read in frame from base 1.

The chain employs TRBV7-2 and TRBJ2-6; the junction holds 7 bases that match TRBD2. This TCR came from a human donor in good health. Some clones in this sample may be carry-over from other donors' samples. The source material was PBMCs. The CDR3 protein is CASSLGGGFSGANVLTF. The nucleotide sequence is TGTGCCAGCAGCTTAGGGGGGGGGTTCTCTGGGGCCAACGTCCTGACTTTC.